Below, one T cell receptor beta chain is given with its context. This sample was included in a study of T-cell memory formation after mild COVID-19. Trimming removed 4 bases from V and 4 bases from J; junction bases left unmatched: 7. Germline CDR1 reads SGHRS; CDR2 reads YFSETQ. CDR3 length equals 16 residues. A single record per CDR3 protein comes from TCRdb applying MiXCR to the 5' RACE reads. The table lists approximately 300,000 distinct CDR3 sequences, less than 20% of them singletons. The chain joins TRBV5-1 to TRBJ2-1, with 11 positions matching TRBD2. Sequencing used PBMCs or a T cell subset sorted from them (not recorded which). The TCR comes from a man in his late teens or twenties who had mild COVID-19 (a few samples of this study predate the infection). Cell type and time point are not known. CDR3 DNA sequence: TGCGCCAGCAGCGCCGGGACTAGCGGTCTTTACAATGAGCAGTTCTTC. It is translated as CASSAGTSGLYNEQFF.